This T cell receptor (beta chain) stems from a study of patients and donors after allogeneic stem cell transplantation. TCRdb ran MiXCR on the RT-PCR reads and lists one entry per CDR3 protein. Seen here are some 960,000 distinct CDR3 sequences, more than 15% observed once, and the top ten hold 5% to 7.5%. CDR3 length: 15 amino acids. V lost 5 bases and J lost 2; bases outside the gene matches: 5. This clonotype has just a few counts. The rearrangement links TRBV12-3 or TRBV12-4 to TRBJ1-3; 8 positions agree with TRBD1. The receptor comes from a human donor who was either an allogeneic HSCT recipient or a stem cell or donor lymphocyte infusion donor (not recorded which). It is not recorded whose cells these are; they may come from a transplant donor. Sequences were obtained from blood, either unsorted or a sorted T cell fraction (not recorded which). The CDR3 spells CASSQRQGTGNTIYF. In DNA form, the CDR3 reads TGTGCCAGCAGTCAACGACAGGGGACTGGAAACACCATATATTTT.